Each of the 6 T cell receptor beta chains below was sequenced from the same sample in a study of cytomegalovirus exposure and HLA in healthy donors. 13 Jbeta primers and 60 Vbeta primers were used for the PCR. Only in-frame clones appear in the TCRdb table, and some are missing; sequencing was by immunoSEQ multiplex PCR. The repertoire holds more than 110,000 clones, with around 77% as singletons. The specimen sequenced was PBMCs. The receptors come from a man younger than 30 in good health and CMV-seronegative.

The chain recombines TRBV15 with TRBJ1-1, with D possibly TRBD1 on 6 matching bases. Looked up from germline, CDR1 is LNHNV and CDR2 is YYDKDF (reference sequence). The length of the CDR3 is 13 residues. V lost 6 bases to trimming and J lost 4 bases, with 12 bases between them. The CDR3: CATRGRGSTEAFF. Written as DNA, the CDR3 is TGTGCCACCAGGGGAAGGGGGTCCACTGAAGCTTTCTTT.

This clone was detected a few times. This chain connects TRBV7-9 to TRBJ2-7, with 8 bases identical to TRBD1. Germline CDR1 reads SEHNR; CDR2 reads FQNEAQ (reference sequence). The V and J ends lost 4 bases and 9 bases, in that order; junction bases with no gene match: 5. The CDR3 consists of 12 residues. DNA of the CDR3: TGTGCCAGCAGCTCTCAGGGGGCGCCGCAGTACTTC. It translates to CASSSQGAPQYF.

The genes are TRBV19 and TRBJ1-5; 7 bases fit TRBD1. This CDR3 spans 14 amino acids. Germline V lookup: CDR1 LNHDA, CDR2 SQIVND (reference sequence). Trimming took 9 bases from V and 2 from J; bases not matched to a gene: 7. CDR3 in amino acids: CARLDRDRNQPQHF. CDR3 sequence (DNA): TGTGCCAGACTTGACAGGGACCGCAATCAGCCCCAGCATTTT.

This clone appeared a few times. This sequence joins TRBV5-1 and TRBJ2-7; 9 bases line up with TRBD1. V shed 4 bases, J shed 5 bases, and the junction held 10 bases outside the gene matches. This CDR3 comprises 15 residues. Germline V gene sequence: CDR1 SGHRS, CDR2 YFSETQ. The CDR3 spells CASSLSGQGLHEQYF. DNA of the CDR3: TGCGCCAGCAGCCTGTCTGGACAGGGGCTTCACGAGCAGTACTTC.

In this sample, this clone turned up a few times. The J gene is TRBJ1-3, the V gene TRBV6-1; no definite D call. V dropped 6 bases and J dropped 9 bases, with 12 bases sitting between them. This CDR3 spans 12 amino acids. Germline V gene sequence: CDR1 MNHNS, CDR2 SASEGT. Written as DNA, the CDR3 is TGTGCCAGCAGATTTGGCTTTCCCACCATATATTTT. As protein: CASRFGFPTIYF.

The genes are TRBV19 and TRBJ1-2; no clear D. The CDR3 is 14 residues long. With 3 bases removed from V and 11 bases from J, the gap between germline ends came to 19 bases. CDR1 is LNHDA, CDR2 SQIVND, per germline (reference sequence). CDR3 loop: CASSMSSAVGGYTF. The CDR3 DNA follows: TGTGCCAGTAGTATGTCCTCGGCCGTCGGAGGGTACACCTTC.